Below are 24 T cell receptor beta chains sequenced from a single sample in a study of blood T cell repertoires in COVID-19. TCRdb's copy holds only in-frame clones and misses some; the assay was immunoSEQ multiplex PCR. The sample contains about 150,000 clones, about 80% of which appear only once. Sequencing was performed on peripheral blood. The receptors come from a man in his 70s with acute or convalescent COVID-19.

In this sample, this clone turned up once. The chain links TRBV29-1 to TRBJ2-7, with 8 bases fitting TRBD2. The CDR3 runs to 12 residues. CDR1 and CDR2 (germline): SQVTM, ANQGSEA. Trimming cost V 5 bases and J 5 bases; bases outside gene matches: 5. Written as DNA, the CDR3 is TGCAGCGTTAGCGGGAGTACGAACGAGCAGTACTTC. Residues: CSVSGSTNEQYF.

The rearrangement joins TRBV5-4 to TRBJ1-2, with 9 bases aligning to TRBD1. The J segment lost 2 bases and the V segment lost 4 bases, leaving 3 bases of the junction unmatched. This CDR3 comprises 14 residues. Germline V gene sequence: CDR1 SGHNT, CDR2 YYREEE (reference sequence). This chain's CDR3 is CASSPGTGNYGYTF. CDR3 bases: TGTGCCAGCAGCCCCGGGACAGGGAACTATGGCTACACCTTC.

V gene TRBV5-1 combines with J gene TRBJ1-1; D gene unclear. Germline CDR1 is SGHRS and CDR2 is YFSETQ. This CDR3 spans 13 amino acids. Trimming left V 0 bases short and J 11 bases short, with 14 bases between. DNA of the CDR3: TGCGCCAGCAGCTTGGCCCAGAGGTCCGCGGCTTTCTTT. Its translation: CASSLAQRSAAFF.

As DNA, the CDR3 is TGTGCCAGCAGCGGAGGATTAGAAATCTCGCCCCAGCATTTT. Encoded protein: CASSGGLEISPQHF. This sequence joins TRBV25-1 and TRBJ1-5; no firm D call. V lost 6 bases and J lost 9, with 18 bases in between. This CDR3 region has 14 residues. The germline V gene has CDR1 MGHDK and CDR2 SYGVNS.

The chain is built from TRBV2 and TRBJ2-7, with D possibly TRBD1 on 6 matching bases. CDR1 SNHLY and CDR2 FYNNEI come from the germline V gene. V lost 4 bases to trimming and J lost 6 bases, with 10 bases between them. The CDR3 totals 12 residues. The CDR3 DNA sequence: TGTGCCAGCAGTGGGACAGCTATCGAGCAGTACTTC. Protein sequence: CASSGTAIEQYF.

The V call is TRBV7-2, the J call TRBJ1-1, with 7 bases aligning to TRBD1. J was trimmed by 6 bases and V by 5 bases; bases with no gene match: 9. Per germline, CDR1 SGHTA and CDR2 FQGNSA. The CDR3 is 14 residues long. This CDR3 is CASSPIGTESEAFF. CDR3 DNA sequence: TGTGCCAGCAGCCCTATTGGGACAGAGTCTGAAGCTTTCTTT.

This clone turned up a few times. The CDR3 protein is CASSPEGGFEKLFF. The CDR3 coding sequence is TGCGCCAGCAGCCCCGAGGGAGGCTTTGAAAAACTGTTTTTT. The chain links TRBV4-1 to TRBJ1-4; D not certain. CDR1 MGHRA and CDR2 YSYEKL come from the germline V gene. The V gene lost 4 bases and the J gene lost 7 bases, with 13 bases spanning the gap. CDR3 length: 14 residues.

This chain connects TRBV6-1 to TRBJ1-2, with D perhaps matching TRBD1 (5 bases). CDR1 is MNHNS and CDR2 is SASEGT in the germline V gene. The ends were cut back, 2 bases at V and 8 bases at J, with 18 bases in the middle. There are 15 residues in the CDR3. CDR3 nucleotides: TGTGCCAGCAGTGAATATGGGTACAGGAGTACCGGCTACACCTTC. It codes for CASSEYGYRSTGYTF.

This clone was seen a few times. The chain carries TRBV5-4 and TRBJ1-5, with D perhaps TRBD1 (6 bases). V lost 0 bases and J 6 bases, leaving 7 bases between the germline ends. Germline assignment: CDR1 SGHNT and CDR2 YYREEE (reference sequence). This CDR3 is 13 amino acids long. CDR3: CASSLDRVQPQHF. The DNA of the CDR3 is TGTGCCAGCAGCTTGGACAGGGTTCAGCCCCAGCATTTT.

This CDR3 is CASSPGGTSGTYEQYF. The CDR3 region has the DNA TGTGCCAGCAGCCCAGGAGGGACTAGCGGGACCTACGAGCAGTACTTC. This chain links TRBV6-2 or TRBV6-3 with TRBJ2-7, with 13 bases fitting TRBD2. Looked up from germline, CDR1 is MNHEY and CDR2 is SVGEGT. This CDR3 is built from 16 residues. The V segment lost 6 bases and the J segment 2 bases; nucleotides outside the gene matches: 7.

The V gene is TRBV28, the J gene TRBJ1-3; tentatively, D is TRBD1 (6 bases). The V gene's germline CDR1 is MDHEN and CDR2 SYDVKM. This CDR3 region has 11 residues. V dropped 6 bases and J dropped 8 bases, with 8 bases sitting between them. The CDR3 DNA reads as TGTGCCAGCAGGGGGGCAGACACCATATATTTT. Its protein is CASRGADTIYF. The full variable domain, in which reference TRBV28 and TRBJ1-3 provide the parts outside the CDR3, is DVKVTQSSRYLVKRTGEKVFLECVQDMDHENMFWYRQDPGLGLRLIYFSYDVKMKEKGDIPEGYSVSREKKERFSLILESASTNQTSMYLCASRGADTIYFGEGSWLTVV.

The V gene is TRBV5-1, the J gene TRBJ2-5; D possibly corresponds to TRBD1 (5 bases). The germline gives CDR1 SGHRS, CDR2 YFSETQ. Between the trimmed V and J ends, which lost 0 bases and 2 bases, there was a span of 8 bases. The CDR3 consists of 14 residues. CDR3 in DNA: TGCGCCAGCAGCTTGGGGGGCCTGCAAGAGACCCAGTACTTC. It yields the protein CASSLGGLQETQYF.

At least ten counts were recorded for this clone. This chain uses TRBV3-1 (or the pseudogene TRBV3-2) with TRBJ2-1; D gene unclear. From germline, CDR1 is LGHDT and CDR2 YNNKEL (reference sequence). CDR3 length equals 17 residues. V shed 2 bases and J shed 3 bases, with 17 bases lying between them. Written as DNA, the CDR3 is TGTGCCAGCAGCCAACCTCGTAGCATAACTTACTACAATGAGCAGTTCTTC. Amino acids: CASSQPRSITYYNEQFF.

The chain joins TRBV9 to TRBJ2-3, with D tentatively TRBD2 (6 bases). V lost 0 bases to trimming and J lost 2 bases, with 16 bases between them. The CDR3 is made up of 17 amino acids. Per the germline V gene, CDR1 is SGDLS and CDR2 is YYNGEE. As DNA, the CDR3 is TGTGCCAGCAGCGTAGATCCATCCGGCGGGACCACAGATACGCAGTATTTT. Protein product: CASSVDPSGGTTDTQYF. Together with reference TRBV9 and TRBJ2-3, the CDR3 gives the full variable domain: DSGVTQTPKHLITATGQRVTLRCSPRSGDLSVYWYQQSLDQGLQFLIQYYNGEERAKGNILERFSAQQFPDLHSELNLSSLELGDSALYFCASSVDPSGGTTDTQYFGPGTRLTVL.

The gene calls are TRBV5-1 and TRBJ1-5; D unresolved. Per germline, CDR1 SGHRS and CDR2 YFSETQ. The CDR3 has 15 residues. The V end lost 4 bases, the J end lost 5 bases, and 16 bases lay between the germline ends. The CDR3 DNA reads as TGCGCCAGCAGCCCCTCGTCGAGGCCGGATCAGCCCCAGCATTTT. This translates into CASSPSSRPDQPQHF.

The genes are TRBV9 and TRBJ1-5, with TRBD1 as a possible D gene (5 bases). This CDR3 contains 15 residues. The germline V and J ends were trimmed by 4 bases and 8 bases, with 19 bases remaining between them. In germline, CDR1 is SGDLS, CDR2 YYNGEE. CDR3 nucleotide sequence: TGTGCCAGCAGCTCCACAACGGGACTTAGTGAGCCCCAGCATTTT. Translated, it gives CASSSTTGLSEPQHF.

The J gene is TRBJ1-5, the V gene TRBV19; no clear D gene. V dropped 7 bases and J dropped 6 bases, with 13 bases sitting between them. This CDR3 has 13 residues. In germline, CDR1 is LNHDA, CDR2 SQIVND (reference sequence). CDR3 in amino acids: CASNEEISQPQHF. The DNA of the CDR3 is TGTGCCAGTAACGAGGAAATTAGTCAGCCCCAGCATTTT. The full variable domain, with the rest looked up from reference TRBV19 and TRBJ1-5, is DGGITQSPKYLFRKEGQNVTLSCEQNLNHDAMYWYRQDPGQGLRLIYYSQIVNDFQKGDIAEGYSVSREKKESFPLTVTSAQKNPTAFYLCASNEEISQPQHFGDGTRLSIL.

The chain couples TRBV28 to TRBJ2-1; 7 nucleotides line up with TRBD2. J gave up 4 bases and V 10 bases, and 10 bases lay outside the gene matches. This CDR3 has 14 amino acids. Germline CDR1 and CDR2: MDHEN and SYDVKM. The CDR3: CAIGASGSYNEQFF. The CDR3 bases are TGTGCCATTGGGGCTAGCGGTTCTTACAATGAGCAGTTCTTC.

This chain connects TRBV11-2 to TRBJ2-7, with D possibly being TRBD2 (6 bases). Germline-derived CDR1 and CDR2 are SGHAT and FQNNGV. The CDR3 loop spans 15 amino acids. The V gene lost 3 bases and the J gene lost 6 bases, with 18 bases spanning the gap. CDR3 DNA: TGTGCCAGCAGCTTGAACGTGGGAGGACCACGCGAGCAGTACTTC. It yields the protein CASSLNVGGPREQYF.

The rearrangement uses TRBV5-8 and TRBJ2-5; no definite D call. Between the trimmed V and J ends, which lost 7 bases and 8 bases, there was a span of 18 bases. The CDR3 covers 13 residues. Germline values: CDR1 SGHTS, CDR2 YDEGEE. CDR3 bases: TGTGCCAGCGATCCGGCATCGAGGAATACCCAGTACTTC. This codes for CASDPASRNTQYF.

CDR3 protein: CASSTFPDNSYEQYF. CDR3 coding DNA: TGTGCCAGCTCTACGTTCCCGGACAACTCCTACGAGCAGTACTTC. V and J are TRBV6-5 and TRBJ2-7; D is possibly TRBD1 (5 bases). V dropped 8 bases and J dropped 0 bases, with 17 bases sitting between them. Germline V gene lookup returns CDR1 MNHEY and CDR2 SVGAGI. This CDR3 contains 15 residues.

The chain recombines TRBV5-1 with TRBJ2-2; D may be TRBD2 (5 bases). The CDR3 loop spans 16 amino acids. V was pared by 8 bases and J by 5 bases, with 22 bases between. Germline CDR1 SGHRS, CDR2 YFSETQ. The CDR3 sequence: CASRLNPVQSTGELFF. In DNA, the CDR3 is TGCGCCAGTCGACTAAACCCCGTCCAGAGTACCGGGGAGCTGTTTTTT.

The J gene is TRBJ1-4, the V gene TRBV5-1; D unclear. V was pared by 6 bases and J by 8 bases, with 17 bases between. Germline lookup yields CDR1 SGHRS and CDR2 YFSETQ. The CDR3 sequence is 14 residues long. The CDR3 spells CASKNRTGWEKLFF. CDR3 sequence (DNA): TGCGCCAGCAAGAATCGGACTGGGTGGGAAAAACTGTTTTTT.

This chain links TRBV2 with TRBJ2-3, with D unresolved. The V gene's germline CDR1 is SNHLY and CDR2 FYNNEI. V lost 0 bases and J 1 base, leaving 11 bases between the germline ends. The CDR3 sequence is 16 residues long. The CDR3 loop reads CASSEARPEGTDTQYF. Here the CDR3 DNA reads TGTGCCAGCAGTGAAGCGCGGCCCGAAGGCACAGATACGCAGTATTTT.